The clone carrying this T cell receptor beta chain appeared many times. Its specificity is not known. The V gene end was trimmed by 0 bases and the J gene end by 4 bases; junction bases not matched to a gene: 1. There are 15 residues in the CDR3. Germline V gene sequence: CDR1 LNHNV, CDR2 YYDKDF (reference sequence). cDNA synthesis was performed by 5'RACE with 10-nucleotide random UMIs. Every sequencing run returned over 190 million TCR-beta sequences, which were derived from 15-18 subjects. TCRdb ran MiXCR on the 5' RACE reads and lists one entry per CDR3 protein. The profile shows approximately 66,000 distinct CDR3 sequences, 3% to 3.5% of them singletons. The source of the sample is a study of neurological immune-mediated disorders. Regarding the study as a whole: Phylogenetic grouping placed 18 of 34 multiple sclerosis patients' repertoires in one related-CDR3 cluster, a possible signature. HTLV-1-associated myelopathy had the most TCR clonal expansion, and multiple sclerosis had the least, less than healthy controls.

The chain uses TRBV15 and TRBJ1-2, with 11 nucleotides matching TRBD1. This TCR was sampled from a man between 35 and 55 years old with multiple sclerosis. The sequencing sample was made of PBMCs. CDR3 coding DNA: TGTGCCACCAGCAGAGATGGGACAGGGGGCTATGGCTACACCTTC. Protein product: CATSRDGTGGYGYTF.